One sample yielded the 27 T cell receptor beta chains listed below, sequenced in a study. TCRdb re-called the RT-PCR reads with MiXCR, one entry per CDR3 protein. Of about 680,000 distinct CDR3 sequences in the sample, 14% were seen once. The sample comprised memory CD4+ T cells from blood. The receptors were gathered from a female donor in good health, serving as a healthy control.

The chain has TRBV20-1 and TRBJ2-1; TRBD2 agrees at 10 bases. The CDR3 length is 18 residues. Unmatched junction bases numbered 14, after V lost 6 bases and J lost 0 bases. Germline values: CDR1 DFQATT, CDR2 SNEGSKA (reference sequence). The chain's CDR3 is CSAGVAGGVARSYNEQFF. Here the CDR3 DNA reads TGCAGTGCCGGGGTAGCGGGGGGAGTTGCCCGCTCCTACAATGAGCAGTTCTTC.

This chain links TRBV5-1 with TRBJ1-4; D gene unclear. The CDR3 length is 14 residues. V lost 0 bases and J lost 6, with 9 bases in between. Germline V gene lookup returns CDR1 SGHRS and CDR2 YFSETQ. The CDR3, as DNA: TGCGCCAGCAGCTTGGTGGGGTCGGATGAAAAACTGTTTTTT. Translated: CASSLVGSDEKLFF.

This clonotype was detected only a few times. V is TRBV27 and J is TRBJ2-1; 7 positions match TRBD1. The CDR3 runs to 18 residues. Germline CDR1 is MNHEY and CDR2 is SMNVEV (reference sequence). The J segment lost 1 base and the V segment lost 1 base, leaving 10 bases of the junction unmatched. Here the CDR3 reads CASSLLGRGTASYNEQFF. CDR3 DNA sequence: TGTGCCAGCAGTTTATTGGGGAGAGGGACAGCATCCTACAATGAGCAGTTCTTC.

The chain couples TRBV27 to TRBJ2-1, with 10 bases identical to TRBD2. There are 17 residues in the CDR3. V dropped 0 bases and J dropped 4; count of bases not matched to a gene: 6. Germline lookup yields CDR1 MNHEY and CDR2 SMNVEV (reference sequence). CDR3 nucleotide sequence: TGTGCCAGCAGTTTATCCAGCGGGAGGGCCCTATACAATGAGCAGTTCTTC. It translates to CASSLSSGRALYNEQFF.

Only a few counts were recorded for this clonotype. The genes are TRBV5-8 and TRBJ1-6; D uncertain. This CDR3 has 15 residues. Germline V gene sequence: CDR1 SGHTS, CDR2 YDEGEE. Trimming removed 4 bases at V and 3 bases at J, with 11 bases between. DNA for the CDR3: TGTGCCAGCAGCCCCGGGGAAAACTATAATTCACCCCTCCACTTT. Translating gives CASSPGENYNSPLHF. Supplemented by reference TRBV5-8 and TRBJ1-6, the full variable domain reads EAGVTQSPTHLIKTRGQQATLRCSPISGHTSVYWYQQALGLGLQFLLWYDEGEERNRGNFPPRFSGRQFPNYSSELNVNALELEDSALYLCASSPGENYNSPLHFGNGTRLTVT.

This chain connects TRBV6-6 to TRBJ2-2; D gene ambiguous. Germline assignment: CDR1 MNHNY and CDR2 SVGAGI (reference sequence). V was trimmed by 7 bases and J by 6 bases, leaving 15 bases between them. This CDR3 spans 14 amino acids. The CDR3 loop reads CASIPDGSSGELFF. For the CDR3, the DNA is TGTGCCAGCATTCCCGACGGATCGTCCGGGGAGCTGTTTTTT.

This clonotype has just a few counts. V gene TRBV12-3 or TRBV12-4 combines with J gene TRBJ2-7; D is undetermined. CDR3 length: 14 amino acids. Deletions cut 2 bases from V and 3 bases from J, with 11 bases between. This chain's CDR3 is CASSLSSLIYEQYF. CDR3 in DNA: TGTGCCAGCAGTTTATCGTCTCTTATCTACGAGCAGTACTTC.

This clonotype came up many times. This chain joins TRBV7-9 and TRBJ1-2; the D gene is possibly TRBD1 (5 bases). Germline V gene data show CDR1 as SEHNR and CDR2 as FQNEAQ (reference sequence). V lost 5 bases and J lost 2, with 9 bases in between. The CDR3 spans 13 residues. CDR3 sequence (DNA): TGTGCCAGCAGCCCCAGGGTCAACTATGGCTACACCTTC. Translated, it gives CASSPRVNYGYTF. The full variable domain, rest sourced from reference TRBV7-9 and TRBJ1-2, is DTGVSQNPRHKITKRGQNVTFRCDPISEHNRLYWYRQTLGQGPEFLTYFQNEAQLEKSRLLSDRFSAERPKGSFSTLEIQRTEQGDSAMYLCASSPRVNYGYTFGSGTRLTVV.

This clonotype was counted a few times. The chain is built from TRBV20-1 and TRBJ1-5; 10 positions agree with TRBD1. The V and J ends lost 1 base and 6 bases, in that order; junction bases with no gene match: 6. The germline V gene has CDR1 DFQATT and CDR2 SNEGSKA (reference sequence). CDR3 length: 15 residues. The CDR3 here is CSARVGTGVSQPQHF. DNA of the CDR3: TGCAGTGCTAGAGTGGGGACAGGGGTCAGTCAGCCCCAGCATTTT.

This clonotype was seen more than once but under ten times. CDR3 bases: TGTGCCAGCAGTTTGCGAGCTTTGCTACAGTTTCCCCAGCATTTT. It translates to CASSLRALLQFPQHF. The V gene is TRBV12-3 or TRBV12-4, the J gene TRBJ1-5; D remains unclear. Trimming removed 3 bases from V and 10 bases from J, with 19 bases in between. This CDR3 spans 15 amino acids.

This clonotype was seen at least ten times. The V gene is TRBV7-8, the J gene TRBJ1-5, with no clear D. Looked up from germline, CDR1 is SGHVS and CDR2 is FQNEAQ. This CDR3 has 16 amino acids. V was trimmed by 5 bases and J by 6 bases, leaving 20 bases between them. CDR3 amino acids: CASSRDLGVSGQPQHF. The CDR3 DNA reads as TGTGCCAGCAGCCGCGACCTCGGGGTCTCTGGTCAGCCCCAGCATTTT.

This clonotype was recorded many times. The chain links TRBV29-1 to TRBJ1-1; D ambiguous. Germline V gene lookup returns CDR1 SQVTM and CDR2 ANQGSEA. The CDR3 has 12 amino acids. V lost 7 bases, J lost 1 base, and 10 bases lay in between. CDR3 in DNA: TGCAGCGGGCTCCGGGAGAACACTGAAGCTTTCTTT. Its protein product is CSGLRENTEAFF.

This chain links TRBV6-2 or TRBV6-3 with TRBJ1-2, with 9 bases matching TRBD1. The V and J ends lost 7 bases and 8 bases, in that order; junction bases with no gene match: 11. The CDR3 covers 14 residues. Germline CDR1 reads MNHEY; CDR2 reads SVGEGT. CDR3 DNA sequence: TGTGCCAGCACCGTACAGGGGGCTGTGTTCGGCTACACCTTC. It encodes CASTVQGAVFGYTF.

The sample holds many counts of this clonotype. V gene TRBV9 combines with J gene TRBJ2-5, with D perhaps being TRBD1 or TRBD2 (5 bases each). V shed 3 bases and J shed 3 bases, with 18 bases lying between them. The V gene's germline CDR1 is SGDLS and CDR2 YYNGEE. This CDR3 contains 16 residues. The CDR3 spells CASSAQGDGRKETQYF. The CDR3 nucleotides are TGTGCCAGCAGCGCTCAAGGGGACGGAAGGAAAGAGACCCAGTACTTC. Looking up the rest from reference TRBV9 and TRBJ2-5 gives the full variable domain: DSGVTQTPKHLITATGQRVTLRCSPRSGDLSVYWYQQSLDQGLQFLIQYYNGEERAKGNILERFSAQQFPDLHSELNLSSLELGDSALYFCASSAQGDGRKETQYFGPGTRLLVL.

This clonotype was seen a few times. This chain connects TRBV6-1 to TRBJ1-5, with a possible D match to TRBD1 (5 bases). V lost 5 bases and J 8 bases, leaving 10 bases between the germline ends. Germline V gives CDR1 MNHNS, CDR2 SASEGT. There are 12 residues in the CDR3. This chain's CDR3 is CASSQGPEPQHF. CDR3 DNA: TGTGCCAGCAGTCAGGGTCCGGAGCCCCAGCATTTT.

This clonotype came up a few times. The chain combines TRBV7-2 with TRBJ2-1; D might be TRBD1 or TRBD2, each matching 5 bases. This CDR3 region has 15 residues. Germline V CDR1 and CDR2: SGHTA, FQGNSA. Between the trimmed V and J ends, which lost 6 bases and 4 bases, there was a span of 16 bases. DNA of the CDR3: TGTGCCAGCAGTCCAAGCAGGGAGTCGTACAATGAGCAGTTCTTC. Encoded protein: CASSPSRESYNEQFF. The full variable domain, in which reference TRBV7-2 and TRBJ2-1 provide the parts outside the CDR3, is GAGVSQSPSNKVTEKGKDVELRCDPISGHTALYWYRQSLGQGLEFLIYFQGNSAPDKSGLPSDRFSAERTGGSVSTLTIQRTQQEDSAVYLCASSPSRESYNEQFFGPGTRLTVL.

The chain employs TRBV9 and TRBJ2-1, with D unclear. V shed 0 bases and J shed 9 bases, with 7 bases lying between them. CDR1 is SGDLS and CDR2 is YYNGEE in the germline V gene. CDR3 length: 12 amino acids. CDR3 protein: CASSVEWGEQFF. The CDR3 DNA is TGTGCCAGCAGCGTAGAATGGGGTGAGCAGTTCTTC.

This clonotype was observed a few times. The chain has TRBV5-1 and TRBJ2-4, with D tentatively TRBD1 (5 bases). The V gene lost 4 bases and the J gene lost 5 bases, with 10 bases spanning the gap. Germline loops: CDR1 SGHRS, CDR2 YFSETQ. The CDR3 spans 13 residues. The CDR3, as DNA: TGCGCCAGCAGCCAGGGATGGGAAAACATTCAGTACTTC. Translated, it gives CASSQGWENIQYF.

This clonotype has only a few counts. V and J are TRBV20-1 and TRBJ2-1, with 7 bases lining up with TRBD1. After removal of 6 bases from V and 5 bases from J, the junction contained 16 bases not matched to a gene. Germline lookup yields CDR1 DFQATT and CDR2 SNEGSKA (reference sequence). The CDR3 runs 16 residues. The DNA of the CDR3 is TGCAGTGCACACTCCCCTCCCGGGACAGCTCACAATGAGCAGTTCTTC. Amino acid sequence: CSAHSPPGTAHNEQFF.

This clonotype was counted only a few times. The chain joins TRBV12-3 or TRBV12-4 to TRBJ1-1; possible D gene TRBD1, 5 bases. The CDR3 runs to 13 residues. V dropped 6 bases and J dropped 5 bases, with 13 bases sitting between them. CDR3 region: CASSPGTWTEAFF. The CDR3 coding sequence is TGTGCCAGCAGCCCGGGGACGTGGACTGAAGCTTTCTTT.

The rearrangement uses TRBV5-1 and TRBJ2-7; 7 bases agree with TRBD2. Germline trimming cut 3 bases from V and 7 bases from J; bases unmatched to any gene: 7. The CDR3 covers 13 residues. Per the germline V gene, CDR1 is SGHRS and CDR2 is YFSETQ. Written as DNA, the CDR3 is TGCGCCAGCAGCTGGGGAGGGCCGAGGGAGCAGTACTTC. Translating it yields CASSWGGPREQYF.

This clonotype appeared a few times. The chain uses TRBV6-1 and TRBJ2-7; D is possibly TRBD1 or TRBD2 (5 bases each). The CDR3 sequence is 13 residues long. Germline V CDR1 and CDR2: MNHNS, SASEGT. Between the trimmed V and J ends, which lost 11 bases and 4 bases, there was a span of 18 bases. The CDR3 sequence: CAVWDRPKYEQYF. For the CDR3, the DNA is TGTGCCGTATGGGACCGTCCGAAATACGAGCAGTACTTC.

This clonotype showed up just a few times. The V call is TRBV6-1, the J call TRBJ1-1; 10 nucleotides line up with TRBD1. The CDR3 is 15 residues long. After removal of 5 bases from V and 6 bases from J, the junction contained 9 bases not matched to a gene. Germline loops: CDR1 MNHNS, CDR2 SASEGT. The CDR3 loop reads CASSTLTGGYSEAFF. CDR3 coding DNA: TGTGCCAGCAGTACTTTGACAGGGGGCTATTCTGAAGCTTTCTTT.

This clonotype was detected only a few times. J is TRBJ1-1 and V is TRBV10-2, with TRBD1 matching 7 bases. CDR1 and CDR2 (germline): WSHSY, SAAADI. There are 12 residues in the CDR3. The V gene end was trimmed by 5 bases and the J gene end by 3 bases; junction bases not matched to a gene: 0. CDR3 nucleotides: TGCGCCAGCAGTCAGGGGGACACTGAAGCTTTCTTT. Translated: CASSQGDTEAFF.

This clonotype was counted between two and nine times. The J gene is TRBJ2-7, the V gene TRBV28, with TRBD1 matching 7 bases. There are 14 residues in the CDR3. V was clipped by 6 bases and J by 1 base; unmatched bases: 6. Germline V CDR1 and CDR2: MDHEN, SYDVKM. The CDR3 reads CASRKSGQSYEQYF. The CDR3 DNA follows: TGTGCCAGCAGGAAATCGGGACAGTCCTACGAGCAGTACTTC.

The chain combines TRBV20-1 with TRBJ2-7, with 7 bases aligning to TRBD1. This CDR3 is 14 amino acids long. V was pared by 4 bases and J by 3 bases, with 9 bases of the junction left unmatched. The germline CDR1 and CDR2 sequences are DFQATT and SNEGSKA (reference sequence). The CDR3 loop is CSAIWGQLYYEQYF. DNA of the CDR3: TGCAGTGCTATTTGGGGACAGCTTTACTACGAGCAGTACTTC.

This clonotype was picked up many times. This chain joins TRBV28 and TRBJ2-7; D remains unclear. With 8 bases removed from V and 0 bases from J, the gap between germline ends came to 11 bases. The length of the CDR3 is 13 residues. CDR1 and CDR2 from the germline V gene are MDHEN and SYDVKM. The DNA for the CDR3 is TGTGCCAGCGGCAGTGGTAGCTCCTACGAGCAGTACTTC. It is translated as CASGSGSSYEQYF. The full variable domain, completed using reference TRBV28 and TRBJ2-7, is DVKVTQSSRYLVKRTGEKVFLECVQDMDHENMFWYRQDPGLGLRLIYFSYDVKMKEKGDIPEGYSVSREKKERFSLILESASTNQTSMYLCASGSGSSYEQYFGPGTRLTVT.